The present T cell receptor beta chain was sequenced within a study of blood T cell repertoires in COVID-19. Method: immunoSEQ multiplex PCR; TCRdb's copy keeps in-frame clones and lacks some. The sample records 79,000 or so clones, approximately 84% being singletons. The ends were cut back, 5 bases at V and 4 bases at J, with 11 bases in the middle. This CDR3 is built from 13 residues. CDR1 is LGHNT, CDR2 FRNRAP, per germline. Source material: peripheral blood. The V and J genes are TRBV12-5 and TRBJ2-5, with D tentatively TRBD2 (6 bases). The source is a man aged 55 to 70 with COVID-19, enrolled during active disease. The CDR3 loop reads CASGIGGAETQYF. The CDR3 DNA sequence: TGTGCTAGTGGTATCGGGGGAGCAGAGACCCAGTACTTC. The variable domain in full, with the rest retrieved from reference TRBV12-5 and TRBJ2-5, is DARVTQTPRHKVTEMGQEVTMRCQPILGHNTVFWYRQTMMQGLELLAYFRNRAPLDDSGMPKDRFSAEMPDATLATLKIQPSEPRDSAVYFCASGIGGAETQYFGPGTRLLVL.